A single T cell receptor beta chain is shown here with its context. This clonotype was detected many times. Its antigen remains unidentified. No much larger clone exists at a distance of one base, and base qualities are not known. PBMCs were isolated by Ficoll-Paque density gradient centrifugation. The entry originates in a study of T-cell memory formation after mild COVID-19 listed by TCRdb under 2021. Context from the whole study: Most TCR sequence clusters were specific to one of the two donors. T-cell clones expanding and contracting after mild COVID-19 in a couple of donors were tracked by longitudinal TCRalpha and TCRbeta repertoire sequencing. The cohort comprised two young, previously healthy adult volunteers, one female and one male. General study outcomes and caveats: The detection of some responding clones in pre-infection memory suggests that pre-existing cross-reactive memory T cells joined the SARS-CoV-2 response. Clones that contracted from day 15 to 85 showed balanced CD4/CD8 phenotypes, whereas a second wave of clones that expanded from day 15 to 37 leaned towards CD4+. Contracting CD4+ clones were located mainly in the CM and EM memory subsets, whereas CD8+ clones were found to be enriched in EMRA. Whether the second-wave clones peaking on day 37 were SARS-CoV-2 specific was not confirmed. The study covered only a couple of mild cases, and larger cohorts including severe cases with pre-infection samples were considered necessary.

V is cut back by 11 bases and J by 4 bases, with 10 bases in the junction unmatched. The CDR1 and CDR2 encoded by the germline V gene are ENHRY and SYGVKD. Measured from the cysteine to the phenylalanine, the CDR3 is 13 residues long. Only CDR3 DNA is held: 39 bases, read in frame from base 1. The sequencer was an Illumina NovaSeq 6000. Using 5'RACE with constant-segment primers, TCRalpha and TCRbeta cDNA libraries were constructed, with sample barcodes and unique molecular identifiers added in the process. Trizol reagent was used to extract RNA from every sample. Amplification of the libraries took two PCR steps, and the second step added a second sample barcode plus Illumina TruSeq adapters. The libraries were sequenced on an Illumina NovaSeq using 2 x 150 bp paired-end reads. On the authors' methods: Reads were demultiplexed and collapsed into UMI-guided consensus sequences with migec v1.2.7. Using mixcr v2.1.11, UMI consensuses were aligned to TRA and TRB V and J templates and then assembled into clonotypes. Expanded or contracted clonotypes were those called significant by both edgeR and NoisET, with noise models trained on biological replicates. For edgeR calls, the thresholds were a false discovery rate-adjusted p below 0.01 and a log2 fold-change of 1. As an exploratory analysis of dynamics, max-normalized trajectories of the 1000 most abundant clonotypes were examined with PCA combined with hierarchical clustering. The CD4 or CD8 phenotype of responding clones was assigned using the separately sequenced CD4+ and CD8+ repertoires. Clones were called with MiXCR by TCRdb after fastp trimmed the public reads at Q25, and only in-frame beta chains were retained. One record per CDR3 amino acid sequence lists the most common genes and DNA. The V and J calls reflect TCRdb's pipeline rather than the authors' work. This sample lists 140,000 or so distinct CDR3 sequences; under 7% were detected once. The top ten hold 2% to 2.5% of the sample.

The sample taken for sequencing was PBMCs or a T cell subset sorted from them (not recorded which). The V and J segments used are TRBV10-3 and TRBJ1-2, and 7 junctional nucleotides match TRBD1. This sequence was found in an adult woman who had mild COVID-19 (a few samples of this study predate the infection). The sample titles of this study are shuffled in the database, so cell type and time point are left out; the donor was told from shared clones. The CDR3: CAARAGDSYGYTF. The bases read TGTGCCGCTCGGGCCGGGGACAGCTATGGCTACACCTTC.